A selection of T cell receptor beta chains follows, all from one sample in a study of T cell responses to AZD1222 COVID-19 vaccine. The data were produced by immunoSEQ multiplex PCR, yet TCRdb's version contains in-frame clones alone and is incomplete. Of 100,000 or so clones listed, about 86% are singletons. The sequencing here drew on peripheral blood, taken on day 0 of AZD1222 vaccination. The receptors were sampled from an adult in good health. The CDR3 runs from the conserved cysteine through the conserved F or W. The D gene is left open where the match is weak. Some rows have no size entry. The others give once, few or many, or a class for an expanded clone.

CDR3 protein: CASSRLGGSTEAFF; CDR3 DNA: TGTGCCAGCAGTCGTCTGGGCGGGAGCACTGAAGCTTTCTTT; clone size: -; D gene: -; V gene: TRBV6-5; J gene: TRBJ1-1
CDR3 protein: CASSLNRGPYNEQFF; CDR3 DNA: TGTGCCAGCAGCTTAAACAGGGGTCCCTACAATGAGCAGTTCTTC; clone size: -; D gene: TRBD1; V gene: TRBV7-2; J gene: TRBJ2-1
CDR3 protein: CASSVEGLKANTIYF; CDR3 DNA: TGTGCCAGCAGCGTAGAGGGACTGAAAGCAAACACCATATATTTT; clone size: -; D gene: -; V gene: TRBV9; J gene: TRBJ1-3
CDR3 protein: CASSSPLTAGYGYTF; CDR3 DNA: TGTGCCAGCAGTTCCCCCTTGACAGCCGGTTATGGCTACACCTTC; clone size: few; D gene: -; V gene: TRBV6-5; J gene: TRBJ1-2
CDR3 protein: CASSLSGGSSYNSPLHF; CDR3 DNA: TGTGCCAGCAGCTTAAGTGGGGGAAGCTCCTATAATTCACCCCTCCACTTT; clone size: -; D gene: -; V gene: TRBV7-2; J gene: TRBJ1-6
CDR3 protein: CASSTGLNPNANEKLFF; CDR3 DNA: TGTGCCAGCAGCACGGGCCTCAACCCAAACGCTAATGAAAAACTGTTTTTT; clone size: -; D gene: -; V gene: TRBV9; J gene: TRBJ1-4
CDR3 protein: CASRRRGQRITDTQYF; CDR3 DNA: TGTGCCAGCCGGAGGAGGGGGCAGCGTATCACAGATACGCAGTATTTT; clone size: -; D gene: -; V gene: TRBV19; J gene: TRBJ2-3
CDR3 protein: CASSFRGARNIQYF; CDR3 DNA: TGTGCCAGCAGCTTCAGGGGAGCCAGAAACATTCAGTACTTC; clone size: -; D gene: -; V gene: TRBV7-2; J gene: TRBJ2-4
CDR3 protein: CASRLGGTSGGGEQFF; CDR3 DNA: TGTGCCAGCAGATTAGGCGGGACTAGCGGGGGAGGTGAGCAGTTCTTC; clone size: -; D gene: TRBD2; V gene: TRBV27; J gene: TRBJ2-1
CDR3 protein: CASSLGGARGETQYF; CDR3 DNA: TGTGCCAGCAGCTTAGGGGGGGCTAGAGGGGAGACCCAGTACTTC; clone size: -; D gene: -; V gene: TRBV7-2; J gene: TRBJ2-5